This T cell receptor beta chain was found in a study of blood T cell repertoires in COVID-19. Overall study: There were acute and convalescent COVID-19 samples, and they came from the United States, Italy and Spain. Sample material is recorded as cDNA or gDNA derived from T cells, B-cell-depleted T cells, or PBMCs.

Using immunoSEQ multiplex PCR, the repertoire was profiled, and TCRdb retains in-frame clones only, with some absent. The repertoire holds 130,000 to 150,000 clones, roughly 84% seen once, with 35% to 40% in the top ten. From germline, CDR1 is LGHNT and CDR2 FRNRAP. The length of the CDR3 is 15 residues. Trimming at V came to 0 bases and at J to 10 bases, leaving 8 bases not matched to a gene. The V gene is TRBV12-5, the J gene TRBJ2-1; TRBD2 aligns across 8 bases. The clonotype was recovered from a human donor in a cohort sampled during active COVID-19. The sample consisted of peripheral blood. The DNA of the CDR3 is TGTGCTAGTGGTTTGGTAATCGGGGGGGCCGGCGAGCAGTTCTTC. Its translation is CASGLVIGGAGEQFF.